This T cell receptor (beta chain) was captured in a study of T cells in pancreatic ductal adenocarcinoma. Notes on the study in general: Blood clonality (roughly 0.07) did not differ significantly from tumor (about 0.112). Blood had more productive templates and roughly 8-fold more unique clonotypes than tumor.

Trimming left V 0 bases short and J 4 bases short, with 10 bases between. CDR1 is SGHTS, CDR2 YDEGEE, per germline. The CDR3 has 14 amino acids. Assay used: immunoSEQ multiplex PCR; TCRdb lists only in-frame clones, some missing. The data hold over 85,000 clones, with 90% to 95% observed a single time. Surgery without prior neoadjuvant therapy was the treatment of the selected pancreatic ductal adenocarcinoma patients. This clone was found once. Its matching antigen is unknown. The chain combines TRBV5-8 with TRBJ1-2; D uncertain. Specimen: PBMCs. The TCR was taken from a human donor with pancreatic ductal adenocarcinoma. CDR3 residues: CASSLAGLVYGYTF. CDR3 nucleotides: TGTGCCAGCAGCTTGGCAGGACTGGTCTATGGCTACACCTTC.